This T cell receptor beta chain is drawn from a study of T-cell reconstitution after alpha-beta-depleted transplantation in children. A TCRbeta library incorporating unique molecular identifiers was prepared. In TCRdb, the PCR reads were re-called with MiXCR into one record per CDR3 protein. This sample has about 980,000 distinct CDR3 sequences, with around 30% found just once. This CDR3 is built from 14 residues. Germline trimming cut 2 bases from V and 10 bases from J; bases unmatched to any gene: 9. Germline CDR1 GTSNPN, CDR2 SVGIG (reference sequence). Comment on this clonotype: Its antigen is unknown.

Study results and caveats: T-cell counts and diversity at one year following transplant were attributed mainly to newly produced T cells. There were reportedly several hundred expanded graft clones from which alpha-beta T cells came about two months after transplant.

The chain links TRBV30 to TRBJ2-1; 9 positions match TRBD2. This TCR was sampled from a boy less than two years old who had a stem cell transplant for SCID, so the T cells may come from the graft donor. The sequencing here drew on PBMCs, mostly from graft donor cells, taken 360 days after TCRalphabeta/CD19-depleted stem cell transplant. This CDR3 is CAWSTRFSGREQFF. In DNA, the CDR3 is TGTGCCTGGAGTACGCGTTTTAGCGGGAGAGAGCAGTTCTTC.